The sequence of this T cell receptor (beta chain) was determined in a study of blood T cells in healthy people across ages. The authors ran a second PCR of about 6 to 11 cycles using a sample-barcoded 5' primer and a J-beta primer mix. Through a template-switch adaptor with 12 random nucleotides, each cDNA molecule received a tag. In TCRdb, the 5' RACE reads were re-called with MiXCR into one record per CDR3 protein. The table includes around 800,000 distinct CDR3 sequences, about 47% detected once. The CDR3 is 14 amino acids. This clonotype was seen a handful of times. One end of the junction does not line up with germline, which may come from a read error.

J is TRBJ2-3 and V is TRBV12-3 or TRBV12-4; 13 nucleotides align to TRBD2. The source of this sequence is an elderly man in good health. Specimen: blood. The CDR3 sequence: CASTTGTSGASQYF. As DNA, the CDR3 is TGTGCGAGCACCACCGGGACTAGCGGGGCATCGCAGTATTTT.